The T cell receptor beta chain described here comes from a study of metastatic and nonmetastatic thyroid tumors (dated by TCRdb to the early 2020s). General notes on the study: For patients with malignant and with benign thyroid disease, the researchers compared repertoires between peripheral blood samples and tumor or nodule tissue samples. The study at large found these results: In both blood and tumor samples, TCR beta diversity was reported to be significantly higher in malignant tumors than in benign nodules.

Counted from cysteine to phenylalanine, this CDR3 has 13 amino acids. The read is trimmed to its CDR3 DNA, 39 bases read in frame from base 1. From the germline V gene, CDR1 is MNHEY and CDR2 is SVGEGT. Deletion took 6 bases off V and 4 bases off J, with a span of 13 bases between the germline ends. Library method: PCR. For sequencing, an Illumina HiSeq 4000 was employed. The TCR beta-chain CDR3 region of each patient was profiled by high-throughput sequencing. Per the original workflow: Drawing on CDR3 differences between clinicopathological groups, the researchers built a classifier meant to tell apart patients with distant-metastatic papillary thyroid cancer. The Shannon index was used to assess repertoire diversity, and the Morisita-Horn index was used to assess tumor-blood repertoire similarity. The public sequencing data were trimmed at Q25 with fastp and processed into clonotypes with MiXCR by TCRdb, which kept only in-frame beta chains. These V and J calls originate from TCRdb's pipeline instead of the authors' own analysis. Here the sample has 5,500 to 7,000 clones; around 30% occur a single time. The top ten constitute roughly 19% of the sample.

Before undergoing thyroid surgery, none of the patients had been given any kind of treatment. Using T-cell receptor beta sequencing, the study looked back at clinical samples from patients collected from about 2011 to 2018. This clone was detected a few times. There is no known antigen for this receptor. No much larger clone exists at a distance of one base, and base qualities are not known. The material sequenced was adjacent normal tissue. The TCR comes from a female donor with papillary thyroid cancer or a benign thyroid nodule (not recorded which). Some clones in this sample may be carry-over from other donors' samples. This chain is built from TRBV6-2 or TRBV6-3 and TRBJ2-7, and possibly TRBD2, on 6 matching bases. The CDR3 amino acid sequence is: CASSWTTAYEQYF. The base sequence is TGTGCCAGCAGCTGGACTACAGCATACGAGCAGTACTTC.